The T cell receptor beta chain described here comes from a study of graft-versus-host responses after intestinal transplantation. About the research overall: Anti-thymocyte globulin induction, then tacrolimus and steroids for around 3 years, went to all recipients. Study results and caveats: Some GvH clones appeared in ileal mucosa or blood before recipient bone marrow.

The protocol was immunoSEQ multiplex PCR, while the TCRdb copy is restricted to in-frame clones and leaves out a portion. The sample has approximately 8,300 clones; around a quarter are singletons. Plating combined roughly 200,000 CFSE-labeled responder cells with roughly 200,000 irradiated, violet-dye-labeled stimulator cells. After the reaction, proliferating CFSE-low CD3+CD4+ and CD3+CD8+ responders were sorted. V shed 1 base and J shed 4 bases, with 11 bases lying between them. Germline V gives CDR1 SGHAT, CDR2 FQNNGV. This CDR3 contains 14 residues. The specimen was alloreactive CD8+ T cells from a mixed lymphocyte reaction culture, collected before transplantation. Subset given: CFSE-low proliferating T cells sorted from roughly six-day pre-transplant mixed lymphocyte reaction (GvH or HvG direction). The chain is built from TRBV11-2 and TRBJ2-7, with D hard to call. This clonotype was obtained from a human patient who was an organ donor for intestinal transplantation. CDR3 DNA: TGTGCCAGCAGCTTAGGAGGCAGTCATTACGAGCAGTACTTC. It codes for CASSLGGSHYEQYF.